This is a list of T cell receptor beta chains from one sample in a study of somatic reversion in DOCK8 deficiency. TCRdb re-called the multiplex PCR reads through MiXCR, storing one row per CDR3 protein. This sample has over 400 distinct CDR3 sequences, with roughly 22% found just once. Source material: peripheral blood. Source of these receptors: a human donor with DOCK8 deficiency. Each CDR3 is given with its conserved first and last residue. A D gene is named only where the DNA matches it firmly. Some rows have no size entry. The others give once, few or many, or a class for an expanded clone.

v_call	d_call	j_call	clone_size	cdr3_nt	cdr3_aa
TRBV2	-	TRBJ1-3	-	TGTGCCACCAACCTCCTTGGCTCTGGAAACACCATATATTTT	CATNLLGSGNTIYF
TRBV20-1	-	TRBJ1-2	large	TGCAGTGCGCTTTCCGACTATGGCTACACCTTC	CSALSDYGYTF
TRBV20-1	TRBD2	TRBJ2-1	few	TGCAGTGGGAGGCGGGAGGTGTCGTATGAGCAGTTCTTC	CSGRREVSYEQFF
TRBV30	TRBD2	TRBJ2-3	-	TGTGCCTGGAGAGATAGCGGGAGAACGGGAGATACGCAGTATTTT	CAWRDSGRTGDTQYF
TRBV10-3	-	TRBJ2-6	medium-sized	TGTGCCGCGCAGGGCTCTGGGGCCAACGTCCTGACTTTC	CAAQGSGANVLTF
TRBV20-1	TRBD2	TRBJ2-5	-	TGCAGTGCTAGAGCCCTTCAGGATGGCGGGAGTAGGGAGACCCAGTACTTC	CSARALQDGGSRETQYF
TRBV2	-	TRBJ2-5	once	TGTGCCAGCAGGCCCGGGACGGGAAACAAGGCCCAGTACTTC	CASRPGTGNKAQYF
TRBV3-1	-	TRBJ2-1	-	TGTGCCAGCAGCCTCGGACACTTTAATGAGCAGTTCTTC	CASSLGHFNEQFF
TRBV9	-	TRBJ2-7	few	TGTGCCAGCACTTTCGAAACCCGGGACAGTACAGGGATCGGGAGCTCCTACGAGCAGTACTTC	CASTFETRDSTGIGSSYEQYF
TRBV30	TRBD2	TRBJ2-1	few	TGTGCCTGGACCCCGGGACTAGCGAGAAATGAGCAGTTCTTC	CAWTPGLARNEQFF
TRBV5-1	-	TRBJ1-2	-	TGCGCCAGCAGCTTAGGCAGGGGAGGTGGCTACACCTTC	CASSLGRGGGYTF
TRBV10-1	-	TRBJ2-5	medium-sized	TGCGCCAGCAGTGCGACTTTGTTGGAGACCCAGTACTTC	CASSATLLETQYF
TRBV20-1	TRBD1	TRBJ2-5	-	TGCAGTGCGTCGGGACAGACCTTTCTGGGAGACCGGGAGACCCAGTACTTC	CSASGQTFLGDRETQYF
TRBV14	-	TRBJ1-1	medium-sized	TGTGCCAGCAGCCAGGGTTTTAACTCCAAAGCTTTCTTT	CASSQGFNSKAFF
TRBV9	TRBD1	TRBJ2-7	medium-sized	TGTGCCAGCAGCGTAGATGGGGGACAGTACGAGCAGTACTTC	CASSVDGGQYEQYF
TRBV2	TRBD1	TRBJ1-4	-	TGTGCCAGCAGTGAGACAGGGGCAACTAATGAAAAACTGTTTTTT	CASSETGATNEKLFF
TRBV4-1	-	TRBJ1-5	medium-sized	TGCGCCAGCAGCCAAAAGGCGGCAGGACGCAATCAGCCCCAGCATTTT	CASSQKAAGRNQPQHF
TRBV7-2	-	TRBJ1-5	-	TGTGCCAGCAGCTACCGCGAGGCCGGAAGGAATCAGCCCCAGCATTTT	CASSYREAGRNQPQHF
TRBV4-1	TRBD2	TRBJ2-4	-	TGCGCCAGCAGCCAAGAGGGACTAGCGGAGACCTCAGCCAAAAACATTCAGTACTTC	CASSQEGLAETSAKNIQYF
TRBV7-9	TRBD2	TRBJ2-1	-	TGTGCCAGCAGCTATGGGCTGGCGGGAGGGCCGGGTGAGCAGTTCTTC	CASSYGLAGGPGEQFF
TRBV3-1	-	TRBJ2-5	medium-sized	TGTGCCAGCAGCCACCATCCTCGGGGGACGGAGACCCAGTACTTC	CASSHHPRGTETQYF
TRBV5-6	TRBD2	TRBJ2-2	hyperexpanded	TGTGCCAGCAGCTTAGTAGGGCTAGCGGACTACACCGGGGAGCTGTTTTTT	CASSLVGLADYTGELFF
TRBV20-1	TRBD1	TRBJ2-1	medium-sized	TGCAGTGCTAGGATAACAGGGGGCGGGAATGAGCAGTTCTTC	CSARITGGGNEQFF
TRBV19	-	TRBJ2-6	medium-sized	TGTGCCAGTAGTATAGCGGGAGTTGGAACTGGGGCCAACGTCCTGACTTTC	CASSIAGVGTGANVLTF
TRBV20-1	-	TRBJ1-1	few	TGCAGTGCTAGAGACGGCGGGGTTGAAGCTTTCTTT	CSARDGGVEAFF
TRBV5-1	-	TRBJ2-3	-	TGCGCCAGCAGGCCCCAGGGGATCACAGATACGCAGTATTTT	CASRPQGITDTQYF
TRBV19	-	TRBJ1-2	-	TGCGCCAGTAATCTGGGACGATCTCTCTATGGCTACACCTTC	CASNLGRSLYGYTF
TRBV20-1	-	TRBJ2-1	large	TGCAGTGCTAGAGATAACCCTGGACCCTACAATGAGCAGTTCTTC	CSARDNPGPYNEQFF
TRBV15	TRBD1	TRBJ2-1	-	TGTGCCACCAGCAGCTGGGACAGGGGAACCGTAAGGACTGGCTACAATGAGCAGTTCTTC	CATSSWDRGTVRTGYNEQFF
TRBV5-6	-	TRBJ1-5	large	TGTGCCAGCAGCTTGGCAGGTAATCAGCCCCAGCATTTT	CASSLAGNQPQHF
TRBV28	-	TRBJ2-1	few	TGTGCCAGCAGTTTAAATTCGAGGGGGGAGTACTCCTACAATGAGCAGTTCTTC	CASSLNSRGEYSYNEQFF
TRBV20-1	-	TRBJ2-7	medium-sized	TGCAGTGCCCCGAATAGAGACAGGTCCTACGAGCAGTACTTC	CSAPNRDRSYEQYF
TRBV19	TRBD1	TRBJ1-1	hyperexpanded	TGTGCCAGTAGTCCAGGACAGGGAAACACTGAAGCTTTCTTT	CASSPGQGNTEAFF